This T cell receptor (beta chain) stems from a study of cytomegalovirus exposure and HLA in healthy donors. The study ran its PCR with 60 Vbeta and 13 Jbeta primers. Assay: immunoSEQ multiplex PCR; the TCRdb copy retains only in-frame clones and omits some. The profile shows some 180,000 clones, more than 65% of them singletons. CDR1 is SGHDT and CDR2 is YYEEEE in the germline V gene. V lost 2 bases to trimming and J lost 7 bases; unmatched junction nucleotides: 14. This CDR3 comprises 16 residues. Overall study results and limits: Within an earlier analysis, most TCR beta V segments proved productive either about 87% or about 30% of the time. A later analysis associated 15,000 to 20,000 TCR beta sequences with HLA alleles at a 0.05 false discovery rate.

This clone was recorded a few times. Its specificity is not known. The rearrangement uses TRBV5-6 and TRBJ2-7; 8 nucleotides match TRBD1. The source of this sequence is a woman aged 25 to 39 in good health and CMV-seropositive. The material sequenced was PBMCs. CDR3 coding DNA: TGTGCCAGCAGCTTTCTCGGTCCAGGGGGCCCGGGAGAGCAGTACTTC. This encodes CASSFLGPGGPGEQYF. The full variable domain, its missing parts supplied by reference TRBV5-6 and TRBJ2-7, is DAGVTQSPTHLIKTRGQQVTLRCSPKSGHDTVSWYQQALGQGPQFIFQYYEEEERQRGNFPDRFSGHQFPNYSSELNVNALLLGDSALYLCASSFLGPGGPGEQYFGPGTRLTVT.